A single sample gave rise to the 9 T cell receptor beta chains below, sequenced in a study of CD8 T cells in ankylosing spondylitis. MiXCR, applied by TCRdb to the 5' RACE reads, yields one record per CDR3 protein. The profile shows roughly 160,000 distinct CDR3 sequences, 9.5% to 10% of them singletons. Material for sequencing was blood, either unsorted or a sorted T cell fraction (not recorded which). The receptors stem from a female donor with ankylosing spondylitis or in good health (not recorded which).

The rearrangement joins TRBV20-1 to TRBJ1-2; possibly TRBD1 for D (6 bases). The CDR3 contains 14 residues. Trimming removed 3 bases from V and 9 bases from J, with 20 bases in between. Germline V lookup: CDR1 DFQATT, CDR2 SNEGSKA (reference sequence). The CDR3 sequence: CSASEPDRIGSYTF. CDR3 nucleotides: TGCAGTGCTAGTGAACCAGACAGGATTGGAAGCTACACCTTC.

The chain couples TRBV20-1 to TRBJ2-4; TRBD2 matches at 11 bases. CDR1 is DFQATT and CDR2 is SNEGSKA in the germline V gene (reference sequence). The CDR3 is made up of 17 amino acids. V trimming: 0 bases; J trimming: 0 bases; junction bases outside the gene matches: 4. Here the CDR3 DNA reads TGCAGTGCTAGAGATTCGGGGACTAGCGGAGCCAAAAACATTCAGTACTTC. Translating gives CSARDSGTSGAKNIQYF.

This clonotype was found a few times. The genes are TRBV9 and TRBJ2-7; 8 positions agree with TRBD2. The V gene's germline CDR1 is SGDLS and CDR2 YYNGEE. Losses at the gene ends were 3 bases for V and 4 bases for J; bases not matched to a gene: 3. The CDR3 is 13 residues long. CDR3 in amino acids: CASSESGRYEQYF. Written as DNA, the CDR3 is TGTGCCAGCAGCGAGAGCGGGAGATACGAGCAGTACTTC.

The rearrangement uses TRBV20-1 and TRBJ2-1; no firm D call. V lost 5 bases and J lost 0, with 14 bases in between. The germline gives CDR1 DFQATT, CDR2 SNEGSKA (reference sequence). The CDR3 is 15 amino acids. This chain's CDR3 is CSARAKRSSYNEQFF. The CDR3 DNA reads TGCAGTGCTCGGGCCAAGAGAAGCTCCTACAATGAGCAGTTCTTC.

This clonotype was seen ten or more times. DNA for the CDR3: TGTGCCAGCAGTTACTCGGTCCAGAACGACAATGAGCAGTTCTTC. Translation gives CASSYSVQNDNEQFF. V is TRBV6-5 and J is TRBJ2-1; D remains unclear. The CDR3 is 15 residues long. Trimming removed 0 bases from V and 5 bases from J, with 11 bases in between. The germline CDR1 and CDR2 sequences are MNHEY and SVGAGI.

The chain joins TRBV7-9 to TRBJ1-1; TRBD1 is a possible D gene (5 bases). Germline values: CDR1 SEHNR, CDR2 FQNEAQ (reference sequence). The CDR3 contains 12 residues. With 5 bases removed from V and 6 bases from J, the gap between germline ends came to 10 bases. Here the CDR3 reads CASSRTGAEAFF. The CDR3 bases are TGTGCCAGCAGCCGAACAGGAGCTGAAGCTTTCTTT.

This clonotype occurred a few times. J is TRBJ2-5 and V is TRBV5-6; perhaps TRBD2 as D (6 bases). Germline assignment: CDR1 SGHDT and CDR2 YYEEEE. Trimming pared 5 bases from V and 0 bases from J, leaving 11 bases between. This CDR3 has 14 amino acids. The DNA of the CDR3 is TGTGCCAGCAGGATTAGCGGTAACCAAGAGACCCAGTACTTC. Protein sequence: CASRISGNQETQYF.

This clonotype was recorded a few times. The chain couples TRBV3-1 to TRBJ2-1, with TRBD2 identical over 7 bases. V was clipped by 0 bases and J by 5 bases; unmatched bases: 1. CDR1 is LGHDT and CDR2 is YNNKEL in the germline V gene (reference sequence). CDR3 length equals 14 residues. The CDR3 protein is CASSQDGTNNEQFF. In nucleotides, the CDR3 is TGTGCCAGCAGCCAAGATGGGACTAACAATGAGCAGTTCTTC.

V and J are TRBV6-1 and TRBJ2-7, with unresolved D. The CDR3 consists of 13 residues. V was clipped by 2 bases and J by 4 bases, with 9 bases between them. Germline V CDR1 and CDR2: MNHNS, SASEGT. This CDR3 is CASSELDSYEQYF. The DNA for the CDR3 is TGTGCCAGCAGTGAACTAGATAGTTACGAGCAGTACTTC.